These 17 T cell receptor beta chains were sequenced from one sample in a study of tissue T cells after allogeneic stem cell transplantation. The table came from immunoSEQ multiplex PCR; TCRdb's copy has only in-frame clones and leaves some out. This sample has 3,100 or so clones, with around 43% found just once. Time point described: mouse harvest day 14 after allogeneic transplant. Tail vein injection delivered 10^7 T-cell-depleted bone marrow cells and 10^6 splenic CD5+ T cells. Sequenced: gut tissue. All receptors derive from a female BALB/c mouse given C57BL/6 T cells with graft-versus-host disease after an allogeneic hematopoietic cell transplant.

With regard to this clone: Gene names refer to mouse genes. The CDR3 end is not reached by the read, which stops 1 residue before it; the germline J gene fills it in. This chain connects TRBV5 to TRBJ2-7; D is perhaps TRBD2 (7 bases). Germline CDR1 reads LGHNA; CDR2 reads YNLKQL (reference sequence). Trimming removed 1 base from V and 0 bases from J, with 10 bases in between. The length of the CDR3 is 15 residues. Incomplete CDR3 DNA: TGTGCCAGCAGCCAAGTAGGGGGGCACTCCTATGAACAGTAC. Translating it yields CASSQVGGHSYEQY. The CDR3 as a whole reads CASSQVGGHSYEQYF.

A word on this clone: Gene names are the mouse ones. With the read ending 1 residue before the CDR3 end, the germline J gene is used to fill in that end. This chain links TRBV26 with TRBJ2-4; 10 nucleotides match TRBD2. This CDR3 spans 14 amino acids. Trimming at V came to 6 bases and at J to 5 bases, leaving 5 bases not matched to a gene. The germline V gene encodes CDR1 KGHPV and CDR2 FQNQEV (reference sequence). CDR3 bases read: TGTGCCAGCAGAACCGGGACTGGGGTAAACACCTTGTAC. It codes for CASRTGTGVNTLY. From start to end, the CDR3 is CASRTGTGVNTLYF.

Regarding this clone: Genes and germline come from the mouse. The part of the CDR3 DNA that was read is TGTGGTGCTAGGGACTGGGGGGGCCGATATGAACAGTAC. It specifies CGARDWGGRYEQY. The entire CDR3 protein is CGARDWGGRYEQYF. The genes are TRBV20 and TRBJ2-7, with 10 bases fitting TRBD2. The observed sequence ends 1 residue before the CDR3 terminus, with the missing tail filled in from the germline J gene. The germline V gene has CDR1 GFQATS and CDR2 STVNSAI. This CDR3 comprises 14 residues. V trimming: 0 bases; J trimming: 4 bases; junction bases outside the gene matches: 3. The full variable domain, its missing parts supplied by reference TRBV20 and TRBJ2-7, is GALVYQYPRRTICKSGTSMRMECQAVGFQATSVAWYRQSPQKTFELIALSTVNSAIKYEQNFTQEKFPISHPNLSFSSMTVLNAYLEDRGLYLCGARDWGGRYEQYFGPGTRLTVL.

To note about this clone: Here the gene names and germline are mouse. Coverage ceases 1 residue before the CDR3 finishes, and the germline J gene fills in the end. The rearrangement uses TRBV16 and TRBJ1-1; no firm D call. V shed 0 bases and J shed 0 bases, with 2 bases lying between them. The CDR3 length is 13 residues. The germline CDR1 and CDR2 sequences are SGHSA and FRNQAP. The DNA read from the CDR3 is TGTGCAAGCAGCTTAGATGCAAACACAGAAGTCTTC. Protein product: CASSLDANTEVF. The entire CDR3 is CASSLDANTEVFF.

As for this clone: Any gene name here is a mouse gene name. CDR3 DNA (partial): TGTGCCAGCAGTCCCGGGGACAGATACACCGGGCAGCTCTAC. Its translation: CASSPGDRYTGQLY. The complete CDR3 protein is CASSPGDRYTGQLYF. V gene TRBV26 combines with J gene TRBJ2-2, with 7 nucleotides matching TRBD1. The read comes to an end 1 residue before the CDR3 does, leaving the germline J gene to fill in the end. CDR1 and CDR2 from the germline V gene are KGHPV and FQNQEV (reference sequence). The CDR3 consists of 15 residues. Trimming cost V 4 bases and J 3 bases; bases outside gene matches: 5.

As for this clone: The gene symbols are mouse symbols. Read coverage stops 1 residue before the CDR3 terminus; the germline J gene supplies the remainder. The gene calls are TRBV26 and TRBJ1-2; possible D gene TRBD1, 6 bases. The CDR3 length is 13 residues. From germline, CDR1 is KGHPV and CDR2 FQNQEV (reference sequence). V shed 2 bases and J shed 2 bases, with 6 bases lying between them. The sequenced CDR3 bases are TGTGCCAGCAGTCTGACAGGGAACTCCGACTACACC. This sequence encodes CASSLTGNSDYT. The complete CDR3 reads CASSLTGNSDYTF.

This clone came up a few times. Mouse gene names and germline throughout. Read sequence stops 1 residue before the CDR3 end, and the germline J gene provides the missing end. V gene TRBV15 combines with J gene TRBJ2-7; D is uncertain. V gave up 1 base and J gave up 4 bases, with 5 bases separating them. The CDR3 has 12 residues. Germline assignment: CDR1 SGHND and CDR2 FRSKSL. CDR3 residues: CASSLDKYEQYF. Partial CDR3 DNA: TGTGCCAGCAGTTTAGACAAATATGAACAGTAC.

Remarks on this clone: Genes and germline come from the mouse. The read ends 1 residue early relative to the CDR3; the germline J gene fills the gap. This chain uses TRBV26 with TRBJ2-4; 9 bases are a match to TRBD1. The germline V gene encodes CDR1 KGHPV and CDR2 FQNQEV (reference sequence). V was clipped by 3 bases and J by 3 bases; unmatched bases: 1. The CDR3 consists of 14 residues. CDR3 DNA (partial): TGTGCCAGCAGTCTCGGGACAGGGCAAAACACCTTGTAC. It is translated as CASSLGTGQNTLY. The complete CDR3 reads CASSLGTGQNTLYF.

With respect to this clone: Germline and genes here are mouse. The read is 1 residue too short to cover the CDR3 end, so that end is filled in from the germline J gene. This rearrangement joins TRBV1 to TRBJ2-1, with 13 bases identical to TRBD2. This CDR3 contains 14 residues. Germline loops: CDR1 NSQYPW, CDR2 LRSPGD (reference sequence). V lost 4 bases, J lost 8 bases, and 2 bases stayed unmatched. The sequenced part of the CDR3 DNA is TGCACCTGCAGTGGGACTGGGGGGGCCACTGAGCAGTTC. This codes for CTCSGTGGATEQF. The full CDR3 protein reads CTCSGTGGATEQFF.

Comments on this clone: Gene names denote mouse genes. The read comes to an end 1 residue before the CDR3 does, leaving the germline J gene to fill in the end. The chain combines TRBV12-2 with TRBJ2-4, with 11 bases lining up with TRBD2. CDR3 length: 14 residues. With 4 bases clipped from V and 6 bases from J, the junction kept 5 bases outside the gene matches. In germline, CDR1 is SGHLS, CDR2 HYDKME. CDR3 residues: CASSHRDWGNTLYF. The covered CDR3 bases are TGTGCCAGCTCCCACCGGGACTGGGGGAACACCTTGTAC.

With respect to this clone: At one end, the junction sequence differs from germline, possibly due to a read error. Gene names are the mouse ones. The read gets to within 1 residue of the CDR3 end, and the germline J gene fills in the rest. The sample contains more than one DNA sequence encoding this CDR3. The chain is built from TRBV3 and TRBJ2-1; no reliable D call. CDR1 SNHLY and CDR2 FYNGKV come from the germline V gene (reference sequence). The CDR3 covers 13 residues. The sequenced CDR3 bases are TGTGCCAGCAGCTTCGGGCAATATGCTGAACAGTTC. Translated: CASSFGQYAEQF. The CDR3 reads in full as CASSFGQYAEQFF.

This clone was counted between two and nine times. Mouse germline and gene names are used. The read ends 1 residue early relative to the CDR3; the germline J gene fills the gap. The chain recombines TRBV16 with TRBJ2-7, with TRBD1 identical over 7 bases. Trimming took 0 bases from V and 6 from J; bases not matched to a gene: 5. CDR1 is SGHSA and CDR2 is FRNQAP in the germline V gene. The CDR3 is 14 amino acids. The CDR3 sequence is CASSLDTTGFEQYF. The CDR3 DNA, read in part, is TGTGCAAGCAGCTTAGATACGACAGGGTTTGAACAGTAC.

This clone has just a few counts. All gene names here are mouse names. The missing CDR3 end, 1 residue past where the read stops, is filled in from the germline J gene. The chain joins TRBV26 to TRBJ2-5, with a weak D call TRBD2 (6 bases). Trimming pared 6 bases from V and 2 bases from J, leaving 9 bases between. Germline CDR1 is KGHPV and CDR2 is FQNQEV (reference sequence). The CDR3 sequence is 13 residues long. The DNA read from the CDR3 is TGTGCCAGCAGGGGGGGTGGCCAAGACACCCAGTAC. Translated, it gives CASRGGGQDTQY. The complete CDR3 sequence is CASRGGGQDTQYF. Full variable domain (missing parts from reference TRBV26 and TRBJ2-5): NSKVIQTPRYLVKGQGQKAKMRCIPEKGHPVVFWYQQNKNNEFKFLINFQNQEVLQQIDMTEKRFSAECPSNSPCSLEIQSSEAGDSALYLCASRGGGQDTQYFGPGTRLLVL.

For this clone: An end of the junction differs from the germline gene, which may be a read error. Gene names are the mouse ones. Read data end 1 residue before the CDR3 end; the end is taken from the germline J gene. This CDR3 is also generated by other DNA sequences in the sample. The chain couples TRBV12-1 to TRBJ1-3; D is perhaps TRBD1 (6 bases). From germline, CDR1 is SGHSN and CDR2 HYEKVE. There are 13 residues in the CDR3. The CDR3 sequence: CASSHRVGNTLYF. The CDR3 bases that were read are TGTGCCAGCTCCCACAGGGTTGGAAATACACTCTAT.

This clone was found a few times. Mouse gene names and germline throughout. The DNA ends 1 residue before the CDR3 does, and the rest of the CDR3 is filled in from the germline J gene. The chain has TRBV16 and TRBJ2-7; D possibly corresponds to TRBD1 (5 bases). Germline assignment: CDR1 SGHSA and CDR2 FRNQAP. Trimming stripped 3 bases from V and 4 bases from J, with 7 bases between. The CDR3 consists of 12 residues. CDR3: CASSLDTYEQYF. CDR3 DNA, as far as it was read: TGTGCAAGCAGCTTGGACACTTATGAACAGTAC.

This clone has more than one count but fewer than ten. Genes here carry mouse names. The read halts 1 residue ahead of the CDR3 end, with the missing end drawn from the germline J gene. The chain uses TRBV23 and TRBJ1-4; TRBD1 is the table's D call and was not checked against the DNA. Germline values: CDR1 KGHTA, CDR2 FQNQQP. CDR3 size: 14 residues. The part of the CDR3 DNA that was read is TGCTCCAGCAGTACAGGGGGCAGCAACGAAAGATTATTT. Translating gives CSSSTGGSNERLF. The full CDR3 protein is CSSSTGGSNERLFF.

In the case of this clone: Gene labels here are mouse ones. The read ends 1 residue shy of where the CDR3 ends; the end is completed using the germline J gene. The V call is TRBV12-2, the J call TRBJ1-4; D ambiguous. Between the trimmed V and J ends, which lost 0 bases and 6 bases, there was a span of 1 base. Germline CDR1 is SGHLS and CDR2 is HYDKME. The CDR3 sequence is 11 residues long. CDR3 DNA (partial): TGTGCCAGCTCTCTCGACGAAAGATTATTT. It is translated as CASSLDERLF. The entire CDR3 reads CASSLDERLFF. Full variable domain (remainder filled in from reference TRBV12-2 and TRBJ1-4): NSGVVQSPRYIIKGKGERSILKCIPISGHLSVAWYQQTQGQELKFFIQHYDKMERDKGNLPSRFSVQQFDDYHSEMNMSALELEDSAVYFCASSLDERLFFGHGTKLSVL.